This section outlines one T cell receptor (beta chain) sequence together with its context. Its antigen is not identified. Clones were sequenced by immunoSEQ multiplex PCR, and TCRdb holds only the in-frame ones, with some missing. Here the sample spans over 100,000 clones, around 92% being singletons. The sample is drawn from a study of cytomegalovirus exposure and HLA in healthy donors. Looking at the study overall: The 120 validation repertoires used the same platform as the 600 to 750 first-cohort repertoires (as reported by a later analysis).

Study findings and constraints: With high specificity and sensitivity, the classifier reportedly diagnosed cytomegalovirus status.

CDR3 length: 14 amino acids. V was clipped by 1 base and J by 1 base, with 7 bases between them. Germline V gives CDR1 MGHDK, CDR2 SYGVNS. The receptor's source is a man aged 25 to 40 in good health and CMV-seronegative. This rearrangement joins TRBV25-1 to TRBJ1-1; D unresolved. Sample: PBMCs. The CDR3: CASSEWAGNTEAFF. DNA of the CDR3: TGTGCCAGCAGTGAATGGGCGGGGAACACTGAAGCTTTCTTT.